The rows below give T cell receptor beta chains drawn from one sample of a study of cytomegalovirus exposure and HLA in healthy donors. Produced via immunoSEQ multiplex PCR; TCRdb's table is partial and in-frame only. The sample holds 200,000 to 300,000 clones, approximately 83% seen once. The sequenced material came from PBMCs. These receptors were obtained from a woman aged 25-40 years in good health and CMV-seropositive. The CDR3 runs from the conserved cysteine through the conserved F or W. The D gene is left open where the match is weak. The size of a clone is reported for some rows only, either as once, few or many, or as a class for expanded clones.

clone size: few; J gene: TRBJ2-7; V gene: TRBV6-6; D gene: TRBD1; CDR3 DNA: TGTGCCAGCAGTGGACAGGCGTCCGGCGAGCAGTACTTC; CDR3 protein: CASSGQASGEQYF
clone size: -; J gene: TRBJ1-1; V gene: TRBV4-1; D gene: -; CDR3 DNA: TGCGCCAGCAGCCAAGACACACTACGGAACACTGAAGCTTTCTTT; CDR3 protein: CASSQDTLRNTEAFF
clone size: -; J gene: TRBJ2-7; V gene: TRBV28; D gene: -; CDR3 DNA: TGTGCCAGCCGACATCGGGGGAGATTAGCATACGAGCAGTACTTC; CDR3 protein: CASRHRGRLAYEQYF
clone size: -; J gene: TRBJ2-7; V gene: TRBV27; D gene: TRBD2; CDR3 DNA: TGTGCCAGCAGGACTAGCGGGAGTTACGAGCAGTACTTC; CDR3 protein: CASRTSGSYEQYF
clone size: -; J gene: TRBJ1-1; V gene: TRBV29-1; D gene: TRBD1; CDR3 DNA: TGCAGCGCCGCGAGGACAGGGGACGAAGCTTTCTTT; CDR3 protein: CSAARTGDEAFF
clone size: -; J gene: TRBJ2-5; V gene: TRBV7-8; D gene: -; CDR3 DNA: TGTGCCAGCAGCTTAGCGTTAACCCGGGGTGGGGAAGAGACCCAGTACTTC; CDR3 protein: CASSLALTRGGEETQYF
clone size: once; J gene: TRBJ1-1; V gene: TRBV23-1; D gene: -; CDR3 DNA: TGCGCCAGCAGTCAAGGAGGTAGGGGGACAAGGAACACTGAAGCTTTCTTT; CDR3 protein: CASSQGGRGTRNTEAFF
clone size: few; J gene: TRBJ1-5; V gene: TRBV6-1; D gene: -; CDR3 DNA: TGTGCCAGCAGTGAAGTACAGGGAGGGCAGCCCCAGCATTTT; CDR3 protein: CASSEVQGGQPQHF
clone size: -; J gene: TRBJ1-1; V gene: TRBV28; D gene: -; CDR3 DNA: TGTGCCAGCAGTTTGGTGACAGGATACACTGAAGCTTTCTTT; CDR3 protein: CASSLVTGYTEAFF
clone size: -; J gene: TRBJ2-1; V gene: TRBV13; D gene: TRBD2; CDR3 DNA: TGTGCCAGCAGCCCGTCTAGCGGAGAGTACAATGAGCAGTTCTTC; CDR3 protein: CASSPSSGEYNEQFF
clone size: -; J gene: TRBJ2-2; V gene: TRBV19; D gene: TRBD2; CDR3 DNA: TGTGCCAGTAGTATAGAAGGGCGGGAGGGCCGCTCCGGGGAGCTGTTTTTT; CDR3 protein: CASSIEGREGRSGELFF
clone size: -; J gene: TRBJ2-5; V gene: TRBV2; D gene: -; CDR3 DNA: TGTGCCAGCAGTGAAATAATTAGCGCGGAGACCCAGTACTTC; CDR3 protein: CASSEIISAETQYF
clone size: -; J gene: TRBJ2-7; V gene: TRBV5-4; D gene: -; CDR3 DNA: TGTGCCAGCAGCTTGGGGCTCGGGGAGCAGTACTTC; CDR3 protein: CASSLGLGEQYF
clone size: -; J gene: TRBJ2-3; V gene: TRBV4-1; D gene: TRBD2; CDR3 DNA: TGCGCCAGCAGCCTTACTCAACTAGCGGGACCCAGAACAGATACGCAGTATTTT; CDR3 protein: CASSLTQLAGPRTDTQYF
clone size: -; J gene: TRBJ2-7; V gene: TRBV29-1; D gene: -; CDR3 DNA: TGCAGCGTTAGAGGAGGAAGCTTACTCTACGAGCAGTACTTC; CDR3 protein: CSVRGGSLLYEQYF
clone size: -; J gene: TRBJ2-7; V gene: TRBV7-9; D gene: -; CDR3 DNA: TGTGCCAGCAGCACTAGGCTATCGAACGAGCAGTACTTC; CDR3 protein: CASSTRLSNEQYF
clone size: -; J gene: TRBJ2-1; V gene: TRBV4-1; D gene: TRBD1; CDR3 DNA: TGCGCCAGCAGCCAAGTGGGACAGGCCCCAAACAATGAGCAGTTCTTC; CDR3 protein: CASSQVGQAPNNEQFF
clone size: -; J gene: TRBJ2-2; V gene: TRBV5-1; D gene: TRBD2; CDR3 DNA: TGCGCCAGCAGCTGCCCTTTGAGCGGGAGTCGAACCGGGGAGCTGTTTTTT; CDR3 protein: CASSCPLSGSRTGELFF
clone size: -; J gene: TRBJ1-2; V gene: TRBV27; D gene: -; CDR3 DNA: TGTGCCAGCAGTTCCAGGGAAGCCGATGGCTACACCTTC; CDR3 protein: CASSSREADGYTF
clone size: once; J gene: TRBJ2-7; V gene: TRBV30; D gene: TRBD1; CDR3 DNA: TGTGCCTGGAGTCTTCAGGGGGCTTACGAGCAGTACTTC; CDR3 protein: CAWSLQGAYEQYF
clone size: -; J gene: TRBJ1-4; V gene: TRBV5-1; D gene: -; CDR3 DNA: TGCGCCAGCCGCGGACAAGATGAAAAACTGTTTTTT; CDR3 protein: CASRGQDEKLFF
clone size: -; J gene: TRBJ1-3; V gene: TRBV18; D gene: TRBD1; CDR3 DNA: TGTGCCAGCTCCGCAGGGGGCCCTCACTCTGGAAACACCATATATTTT; CDR3 protein: CASSAGGPHSGNTIYF
clone size: -; J gene: TRBJ2-5; V gene: TRBV30; D gene: TRBD2; CDR3 DNA: TGTGCCTGGAGTCAGGCGGGAGGGCCCCAAGAGACCCAGTACTTC; CDR3 protein: CAWSQAGGPQETQYF
clone size: -; J gene: TRBJ1-1; V gene: TRBV9; D gene: TRBD1; CDR3 DNA: TGTGCCAGCAGCGCACACAAGATGACAGGGAGAGCCACTGAAGCTTTCTTT; CDR3 protein: CASSAHKMTGRATEAFF
clone size: -; J gene: TRBJ2-7; V gene: TRBV4-2; D gene: TRBD2; CDR3 DNA: TGTGCCAGCAGCCAAGATTTTAGGCTAGCGGGAGTCTACGAGCAGTACTTC; CDR3 protein: CASSQDFRLAGVYEQYF
clone size: -; J gene: TRBJ2-7; V gene: TRBV30; D gene: -; CDR3 DNA: TGTGCCTGGAGAGAAGGGGCTGGTTACGAGCAGTACTTC; CDR3 protein: CAWREGAGYEQYF
clone size: -; J gene: TRBJ2-2; V gene: TRBV10-2; D gene: TRBD2; CDR3 DNA: TGCGCCAGCAGTGAGTCGGGAGGGTTAGTAGGGGAGCTGTTTTTT; CDR3 protein: CASSESGGLVGELFF